This TCR beta chain was sequenced in a study of CD8 T cells in ankylosing spondylitis. Trimming took 7 bases from V and 9 from J, leaving 13 bases between them. CDR3 length: 12 amino acids. This clonotype was seen repeatedly, ten times or more. Its matching antigen is unknown. The authors made TCR beta libraries by quantitative 5'-RACE with molecular barcodes. TCRdb re-derived calls from the 5' RACE reads in MiXCR, one entry per CDR3 protein. The sample consists of some 140,000 distinct CDR3 sequences, 7% to 10% of them appearing once. Findings and limits, study-wide: Seemingly distinctive of ankylosing spondylitis blood was a TCR beta motif formed by eight highly homologous variants.

The rearrangement links TRBV12-3 or TRBV12-4 to TRBJ2-1, with a weak D call TRBD2 (6 bases). This sequence originates from a male donor with ankylosing spondylitis. The sequenced sample consisted of synovial fluid, either unsorted or a sorted T cell fraction (not recorded which). CDR3 nucleotides: TGTGCCAGCATCACAGTGGGGGGTGAGCAGTTCTTC. Encoded protein: CASITVGGEQFF.